This is a list of T cell receptor beta chains from one sample in a study of cytomegalovirus exposure and HLA in healthy donors. Assay: immunoSEQ multiplex PCR; the TCRdb copy retains only in-frame clones and omits some. The data show some 95,000 clones, with around 74% seen just once and around 6.6% held by the top ten. The sequenced material came from PBMCs. Receptors originate from a man aged 50-60 years in good health and CMV-seropositive. Both conserved end residues are part of each CDR3.

CDR3 protein | J gene | V gene
CASSGLQTGPAEAFF | TRBJ1-1 | TRBV6-1
CASRGQGSNQPQNF | TRBJ1-5 | TRBV6-1
CASSLGRTGTRDEQYF | TRBJ2-7 | TRBV5-8
CAISESNQRGAEETQYF | TRBJ2-5 | TRBV10-3
CASSGGGFEASF | TRBJ1-1 | TRBV5-6
CASSRDRANEQFF | TRBJ2-1 | TRBV11-2
CASRSLYTEAFF | TRBJ1-1 | TRBV2
CASSPRTDSNQPQHF | TRBJ1-5 | TRBV19
CAWRGRTSGVFIQYF | TRBJ2-4 | TRBV30
CASSLDRPSTDTQYF | TRBJ2-3 | TRBV5-1
CASSLLTSEAFF | TRBJ1-1 | TRBV7-9
CASSPTVNQPQHF | TRBJ1-5 | TRBV6-1
CASSLIGQDIREQYF | TRBJ2-7 | TRBV27
CASSFAGYNSPLHF | TRBJ1-6 | TRBV27
CASRPDMNSYEQYF | TRBJ2-7 | TRBV28
CASSIGGKSEKLFF | TRBJ1-4 | TRBV19
CASDSDRGQSDTQYF | TRBJ2-3 | TRBV10-2
CASRKGTDPRSYNSPLHF | TRBJ1-6 | TRBV28
CASSEDEGMNTEAFF | TRBJ1-1 | TRBV6-1
CASTRQGVTYEQYF | TRBJ2-7 | TRBV19
CASSSTGGRNEQYF | TRBJ2-7 | TRBV19
CAWSQRLAGDEQFF | TRBJ2-1 | TRBV30
CASSSGQVVQETQYF | TRBJ2-5 | TRBV19
CSVRRNNEQFF | TRBJ2-1 | TRBV29-1
CASSDSGPSSGANVLTF | TRBJ2-6 | TRBV25-1
CASSLLAGGNEQFF | TRBJ2-1 | TRBV5-5
CASIETIGAGSTEAFF | TRBJ1-1 | TRBV28
CASSFARPGQVPSGANVLTF | TRBJ2-6 | TRBV5-1
CASSLIGGGSTDTQYF | TRBJ2-3 | TRBV7-9